The 29 T cell receptor beta chains below all came from one sample that was sequenced in a study of blood T cell repertoires in COVID-19. Libraries were prepared by immunoSEQ multiplex PCR; TCRdb keeps only in-frame clonotypes and omits some of them. This table holds about 240,000 clones, more than 80% found once. Specimen: peripheral blood. Receptors originate from a woman aged 80 or over with COVID-19, enrolled during active disease.

About this clone itself: A read error may produce the germline difference seen at one junction end. This chain connects TRBV3-1 (or the pseudogene TRBV3-2) to TRBJ1-2; D ambiguous. Germline V gives CDR1 LGHDT, CDR2 YNNKEL (reference sequence). CDR3 size: 14 residues. CDR3 sequence: CASSQDRVAKSNAF. Written as DNA, the CDR3 is TGTGCCAGCAGCCAAGATCGGGTGGCTAAAAGCAACGCCTTC.

This clone was observed a single time. The J gene is TRBJ2-1, the V gene TRBV30, with 12 bases aligning to TRBD2. Germline V gene data show CDR1 as GTSNPN and CDR2 as SVGIG (reference sequence). The CDR3 has 16 amino acids. Germline trimming cut 3 bases from V and 0 bases from J; bases unmatched to any gene: 3. CDR3 coding DNA: TGTGCCTGGAGACCGACTAGCGGGAGCTCCTACAATGAGCAGTTCTTC. Translating gives CAWRPTSGSSYNEQFF.

The chain employs TRBV2 and TRBJ1-4, with TRBD1 as a possible D gene (5 bases). The germline gives CDR1 SNHLY, CDR2 FYNNEI. This CDR3 spans 13 amino acids. With 7 bases removed from V and 5 bases from J, the gap between germline ends came to 11 bases. The CDR3 spells CASIAGRNEKLFF. The CDR3 DNA sequence: TGTGCCAGCATAGCGGGACGAAATGAAAAACTGTTTTTT.

The chain links TRBV28 to TRBJ2-7; D might be TRBD1 (6 bases). V lost 5 bases and J lost 12, with 20 bases in between. The germline gives CDR1 MDHEN, CDR2 SYDVKM. This CDR3 contains 13 residues. CDR3 sequence reads: CASSVGHPQSGYF. As DNA, the CDR3 is TGTGCCAGCAGTGTGGGACATCCCCAAAGCGGGTACTTC.

This clone was seen a handful of times. The chain joins TRBV24-1 to TRBJ1-2; D is unclear. Trimming stripped 1 base from V and 4 bases from J, with 9 bases between. The CDR3 is 14 amino acids. The germline V gene encodes CDR1 KGHDR and CDR2 SFDVKD. The CDR3 region is CATSDFTLSYGYTF. DNA for the CDR3: TGTGCCACCAGTGATTTCACTCTATCCTATGGCTACACCTTC.

J is TRBJ1-6 and V is TRBV3-1 (or the pseudogene TRBV3-2), with D tentatively TRBD1 (5 bases). V was clipped by 1 base and J by 6 bases, with 7 bases between them. This CDR3 is built from 14 residues. Germline V CDR1 and CDR2: LGHDT, YNNKEL (reference sequence). This chain's CDR3 is CASSQGTLNSPLHF. The CDR3 nucleotides are TGTGCCAGCAGCCAAGGGACACTTAATTCACCCCTCCACTTT.

The V gene is TRBV10-3, the J gene TRBJ2-1, with 9 bases aligning to TRBD1. CDR3 length: 15 residues. Germline V gene lookup returns CDR1 ENHRY and CDR2 SYGVKD. V was pared by 6 bases and J by 7 bases, with 10 bases of the junction left unmatched. Written as DNA, the CDR3 is TGTGCCATCAGCCCCGGGACAGGGTACATGAATGAGCAGTTCTTC. Its protein product is CAISPGTGYMNEQFF.

This chain connects TRBV6-5 to TRBJ1-5, with D perhaps matching TRBD1 (6 bases). The V and J ends lost 0 bases and 2 bases respectively, with 8 bases between them. Germline V lookup: CDR1 MNHEY, CDR2 SVGAGI. The CDR3 loop spans 15 amino acids. CDR3 bases: TGTGCCAGCAGTTACTCGAAGGGGGGCAATCAGCCCCAGCATTTT. This sequence encodes CASSYSKGGNQPQHF.

The genes are TRBV7-3 and TRBJ2-1, with D possibly matching TRBD1 (5 bases). Germline V gives CDR1 SGHTA, CDR2 FQGTGA. Deletions cut 9 bases from V and 2 bases from J, with 11 bases between. This CDR3 contains 13 residues. The DNA for the CDR3 is TGTGCCAGTTCAAAAGGGGCCTACAATGAGCAGTTCTTC. It translates to CASSKGAYNEQFF.

The chain is built from TRBV5-8 and TRBJ1-5, with 7 bases fitting TRBD1. The CDR3 length is 14 residues. Unmatched junction bases numbered 6, after V lost 2 bases and J lost 7 bases. Germline loops: CDR1 SGHTS, CDR2 YDEGEE. This CDR3 is CASSFRQGGQPQHF. For the CDR3, the DNA is TGTGCCAGCAGCTTTCGACAGGGAGGACAGCCCCAGCATTTT.

The chain joins TRBV5-1 to TRBJ2-7, with TRBD1 identical over 7 bases. CDR1 and CDR2 from the germline V gene are SGHRS and YFSETQ. This CDR3 spans 14 amino acids. Unmatched junction bases numbered 8, after V lost 3 bases and J lost 5 bases. CDR3: CASSSNRGFDEQYF. The CDR3 DNA reads TGCGCCAGCAGCTCGAACAGGGGATTCGACGAGCAGTACTTC.

The chain carries TRBV20-1 and TRBJ2-1, with D tentatively TRBD1 (6 bases). Between the trimmed V and J ends, which lost 6 bases and 4 bases, there was a span of 7 bases. Germline V gene data show CDR1 as DFQATT and CDR2 as SNEGSKA (reference sequence). This CDR3 has 11 amino acids. CDR3 sequence: CSARGYNEQFF. The CDR3, as DNA: TGCAGTGCCAGGGGTTACAATGAGCAGTTCTTC.

The V gene is TRBV6-5, the J gene TRBJ1-6; a possible D gene is TRBD1 (5 bases). The CDR3 contains 15 residues. CDR1 is MNHEY, CDR2 SVGAGI, per germline. Trimming pared 0 bases from V and 10 bases from J, leaving 13 bases between. The CDR3 loop is CASSYSPRVESPLHF. The DNA of the CDR3 is TGTGCCAGCAGTTACTCACCCAGGGTTGAATCACCCCTCCACTTT.

The chain recombines TRBV15 with TRBJ2-2; TRBD2 agrees at 12 bases. This CDR3 spans 16 amino acids. Trimming removed 5 bases from V and 7 bases from J; junction bases left unmatched: 8. Germline CDR1 reads LNHNV; CDR2 reads YYDKDF (reference sequence). CDR3 region: CATSPSGGDSGGELFF. The CDR3 nucleotides are TGTGCCACCAGCCCTAGCGGGGGGGATTCTGGCGGGGAGCTGTTTTTT.

The chain recombines TRBV16 with TRBJ2-2; no firm D call. The germline CDR1 and CDR2 sequences are KGHSY and FQNENV. The CDR3 consists of 16 residues. The V gene lost 5 bases and the J gene lost 2 bases, with 15 bases spanning the gap. CDR3 DNA sequence: TGTGCCAGCAGCACACCCCAGGCCCCAAACACCGGGGAGCTGTTTTTT. This codes for CASSTPQAPNTGELFF.

The chain employs TRBV9 and TRBJ2-3; weak D call: TRBD2 (7 bases). V was pared by 4 bases and J by 1 base, with 13 bases between. Germline V gene sequence: CDR1 SGDLS, CDR2 YYNGEE. This CDR3 contains 15 residues. The CDR3 sequence: CASSPGGRGTDTQYF. The CDR3 DNA sequence: TGTGCCAGCAGCCCCGGGGGGCGGGGCACAGATACGCAGTATTTT. Full variable domain (missing parts from reference TRBV9 and TRBJ2-3): DSGVTQTPKHLITATGQRVTLRCSPRSGDLSVYWYQQSLDQGLQFLIQYYNGEERAKGNILERFSAQQFPDLHSELNLSSLELGDSALYFCASSPGGRGTDTQYFGPGTRLTVL.

The chain couples TRBV4-2 to TRBJ1-5, with TRBD1 matching 9 bases. Germline CDR1 LGHNA, CDR2 YNFKEQ. V was pared by 4 bases and J by 7 bases, with 2 bases of the junction left unmatched. The CDR3 extends over 13 amino acids. CDR3 nucleotide sequence: TGTGCCAGCAGCCGGGACAGGGACCAGCCCCAGCATTTT. Translated, it gives CASSRDRDQPQHF.

In its sample, this clone was seen a few times. The gene calls are TRBV7-2 and TRBJ1-6; TRBD1 aligns across 7 bases. This CDR3 region has 15 residues. V shed 7 bases and J 1 base; nucleotides not matched to a gene: 4. Germline CDR1 is SGHTA and CDR2 is FQGNSA. CDR3 coding DNA: TGTGCCAGCAACCCGACAGGGTCCTATAATTCACCCCTCCACTTT. This codes for CASNPTGSYNSPLHF.

The CDR3 DNA follows: TGTGCCAGCAGCTTCGGGACACCTGGGAACACTGAAGCTTTCTTT. It translates to CASSFGTPGNTEAFF. The V gene is TRBV3-1 (or the pseudogene TRBV3-2), the J gene TRBJ1-1, with a weak D call TRBD1 (6 bases). The CDR3 length is 15 residues. The V end was cut by 5 bases, the J end by 1 base, with 14 bases between. The germline CDR1 and CDR2 sequences are LGHDT and YNNKEL (reference sequence).

The chain has TRBV15 and TRBJ1-1; D is uncertain. This CDR3 comprises 13 residues. V was shortened by 0 bases and J by 0 bases, with 2 bases between the two germline ends. Germline lookup yields CDR1 LNHNV and CDR2 YYDKDF (reference sequence). In nucleotides, the CDR3 is TGTGCCACCAGCAGAGACGTGAACACTGAAGCTTTCTTT. This gives the protein CATSRDVNTEAFF.

The V and J genes are TRBV15 and TRBJ1-5; TRBD1 aligns across 9 bases. The CDR3 contains 14 residues. Germline trimming cut 5 bases from V and 9 bases from J; bases unmatched to any gene: 8. Per the germline V gene, CDR1 is LNHNV and CDR2 is YYDKDF (reference sequence). As DNA, the CDR3 is TGTGCCACCAGCCCCGACAGGGGGTTTCTGCCCCAGCATTTT. This gives the protein CATSPDRGFLPQHF. Looking up the rest from reference TRBV15 and TRBJ1-5 gives the full variable domain: DAMVIQNPRYQVTQFGKPVTLSCSQTLNHNVMYWYQQKSSQAPKLLFHYYDKDFNNEADTPDNFQSRRPNTSFCFLDIRSPGLGDTAMYLCATSPDRGFLPQHFGDGTRLSIL.

This chain uses TRBV12-5 with TRBJ2-5, with D tentatively TRBD2 (7 bases). Trimming cost V 3 bases and J 5 bases, with 19 bases left between them. The CDR3 is made up of 16 amino acids. Looked up from germline, CDR1 is LGHNT and CDR2 is FRNRAP. The CDR3 loop reads CASGFPLGGGPETQYF. CDR3 sequence (DNA): TGTGCTAGTGGTTTCCCCTTGGGGGGGGGCCCGGAGACCCAGTACTTC.

The chain has TRBV6-1 and TRBJ1-1; TRBD1 agrees at 8 bases. This CDR3 contains 15 residues. Trimming at V came to 2 bases and at J to 6 bases, leaving 8 bases not matched to a gene. The germline V gene has CDR1 MNHNS and CDR2 SASEGT. CDR3 nucleotides: TGTGCCAGCAGTGAAACGACAGGGGTGGCGGCTGAAGCTTTCTTT. Amino acids: CASSETTGVAAEAFF.

This clone has only one observation. This chain connects TRBV19 to TRBJ1-5; D gene unclear. Germline V lookup: CDR1 LNHDA, CDR2 SQIVND (reference sequence). Trimming shortened V by 1 base and J by 1 base, and 5 bases separated the two germline ends. The CDR3 consists of 14 residues. The CDR3 is CASSIALSNQPQHF. The CDR3 DNA is TGTGCCAGTAGTATAGCACTGAGCAATCAGCCCCAGCATTTT.

V is TRBV27 and J is TRBJ1-6; the match to TRBD1 covers 9 bases. CDR3 length: 14 amino acids. Germline CDR1 MNHEY, CDR2 SMNVEV (reference sequence). With 8 bases clipped from V and 9 bases from J, the junction kept 8 bases outside the gene matches. The CDR3 reads CASLLGQGGSPLHF. In DNA, the CDR3 is TGTGCCAGCCTGTTGGGACAGGGTGGTTCACCCCTCCACTTT.

This clone was seen a single time. The chain is built from TRBV30 and TRBJ2-2, with 8 bases identical to TRBD2. The CDR3 contains 15 residues. Germline V gene sequence: CDR1 GTSNPN, CDR2 SVGIG (reference sequence). After removal of 3 bases from V and 6 bases from J, the junction contained 9 bases not matched to a gene. The CDR3 reads CAWSRGQAGAGELFF. The CDR3 nucleotides read TGTGCCTGGAGCCGGGGGCAAGCGGGAGCCGGGGAGCTGTTTTTT.

Only one count was recorded for this clone. The rearrangement links TRBV11-3 to TRBJ2-2, with D perhaps matching TRBD1 (5 bases). Trimming left V 3 bases short and J 0 bases short, with 5 bases between. This CDR3 contains 14 residues. Germline CDR1 is SGHNT and CDR2 is YENEEA. This chain's CDR3 is CASSLTANTGELFF. The CDR3 DNA is TGTGCCAGCAGCTTGACAGCGAACACCGGGGAGCTGTTTTTT.

V gene TRBV19 combines with J gene TRBJ2-6; 9 nucleotides line up with TRBD1. This CDR3 region has 20 residues. V was pared by 9 bases and J by 3 bases, with 21 bases of the junction left unmatched. Germline V lookup: CDR1 LNHDA, CDR2 SQIVND (reference sequence). This CDR3 is CASALGQGQWAYRGANVLTF. CDR3 nucleotide sequence: TGTGCCAGCGCGTTGGGACAGGGCCAGTGGGCATATCGTGGGGCCAACGTCCTGACTTTC.

This clone has just a few counts. This rearrangement joins TRBV5-1 to TRBJ2-1; D not resolved. The germline V gene encodes CDR1 SGHRS and CDR2 YFSETQ. The CDR3 has 15 amino acids. Trimming cost V 2 bases and J 0 bases, with 9 bases left between them. The CDR3 DNA is TGCGCCAGCAGCTTCGACTCCCGCTCCTACAATGAGCAGTTCTTC. This gives the protein CASSFDSRSYNEQFF. Drawing the rest from reference TRBV5-1 and TRBJ2-1, the complete variable domain is KAGVTQTPRYLIKTRGQQVTLSCSPISGHRSVSWYQQTPGQGLQFLFEYFSETQRNKGNFPGRFSGRQFSNSRSEMNVSTLELGDSALYLCASSFDSRSYNEQFFGPGTRLTVL.